This section outlines one T cell receptor (beta chain) sequence together with its context. This CDR3 is 15 amino acids long. Germline V gene data show CDR1 as SEHNR and CDR2 as FQNEAQ (reference sequence). V was clipped by 1 base and J by 10 bases; unmatched bases: 4. Seattle's enrolled individuals joined amid active infection and were then monitored longitudinally. This entry belongs to a study of blood T cell repertoires in COVID-19. About the research overall: Acute and convalescent COVID-19 specimens originated in the United States, Italy and Spain. T cells, B-cell-depleted T cells, or PBMCs provided the cDNA or gDNA that served as material.

Authors' analysis steps: For nucleated cells, counts were estimated from reference gene primer amplification. Produced via immunoSEQ multiplex PCR; TCRdb's table is partial and in-frame only. That table furnishes V, J and clone size, whereas the DNA furnished D and trimming. The repertoire has hundreds of thousands of clones, approximately 88% of them found once; the top ten carry about 3%. The chain joins TRBV7-9 to TRBJ1-6; 10 bases are a match to TRBD1. The specimen sequenced was peripheral blood. This receptor was taken from a woman in her 30s with COVID-19, enrolled during active disease. The CDR3 sequence is CASSLEGQGRSPLHF. Written as DNA, the CDR3 is TGTGCCAGCAGCTTAGAGGGACAGGGGAGATCACCCCTCCACTTT.